Below, 24 T cell receptor beta chains from the same sample are listed, as sequenced in a study of blood T cell repertoires in COVID-19. Produced via immunoSEQ multiplex PCR; TCRdb's table is partial and in-frame only. The sample has 170,000 or so clones; roughly nine tenths are singletons. The sequenced sample was peripheral blood. The receptors here all came from a man younger than 35 who had recovered from COVID-19.

The chain combines TRBV2 with TRBJ2-1, with 9 bases lining up with TRBD1. The CDR3 runs to 15 residues. V lost 5 bases to trimming and J lost 4 bases; unmatched junction nucleotides: 6. Germline assignment: CDR1 SNHLY and CDR2 FYNNEI. The CDR3 DNA sequence: TGTGCCAGCAGTAAGGACAGGGGCCATTACAATGAGCAGTTCTTC. Protein sequence: CASSKDRGHYNEQFF.

This sequence joins TRBV11-2 and TRBJ2-7, with a tentative D call TRBD2 (6 bases). Germline assignment: CDR1 SGHAT and CDR2 FQNNGV. The CDR3 runs to 12 residues. V lost 5 bases and J lost 3, with 8 bases in between. CDR3 coding DNA: TGTGCCAGCAGCCCTAGCGACTACGAGCAGTACTTC. It codes for CASSPSDYEQYF.

This chain uses TRBV7-9 with TRBJ2-5, with D unresolved. The ends were cut back, 5 bases at V and 2 bases at J, with 9 bases in the middle. CDR1 and CDR2 from the germline V gene are SEHNR and FQNEAQ (reference sequence). The CDR3 consists of 13 residues. This CDR3 reads CASSPPTQETQYF. CDR3 nucleotides: TGTGCCAGCAGCCCTCCTACTCAAGAGACCCAGTACTTC.

The rearrangement joins TRBV5-6 to TRBJ2-7, with D possibly matching TRBD1 (6 bases). The CDR3 loop spans 16 amino acids. V lost 4 bases to trimming and J lost 0 bases, with 17 bases between them. Germline CDR1 and CDR2: SGHDT and YYEEEE. CDR3 loop: CASSPGPTGHSYEQYF. The CDR3, as DNA: TGTGCCAGCAGCCCAGGCCCTACGGGACACTCCTACGAGCAGTACTTC.

CDR3 loop: CASKRDSPSSYTF. The CDR3 DNA sequence: TGTGCCAGCAAAAGGGACAGCCCAAGTAGCTACACCTTC. The chain combines TRBV6-5 with TRBJ1-2; 7 bases agree with TRBD1. Trimming cost V 7 bases and J 9 bases; bases outside gene matches: 11. From germline, CDR1 is MNHEY and CDR2 SVGAGI. The length of the CDR3 is 13 residues.

The rearrangement uses TRBV7-2 and TRBJ2-1; 9 positions match TRBD2. Germline lookup yields CDR1 SGHTA and CDR2 FQGNSA. V trimming: 5 bases; J trimming: 2 bases; junction bases outside the gene matches: 4. There are 15 residues in the CDR3. The DNA for the CDR3 is TGTGCCAGCAGCGCGACTAGCGGACCCTACAATGAGCAGTTCTTC. Amino acid sequence: CASSATSGPYNEQFF. The full variable domain, completed using reference TRBV7-2 and TRBJ2-1, is GAGVSQSPSNKVTEKGKDVELRCDPISGHTALYWYRQSLGQGLEFLIYFQGNSAPDKSGLPSDRFSAERTGGSVSTLTIQRTQQEDSAVYLCASSATSGPYNEQFFGPGTRLTVL.

The V and J genes are TRBV19 and TRBJ1-2; the D gene is possibly TRBD1 (6 bases). CDR3 length equals 17 residues. Germline V CDR1 and CDR2: LNHDA, SQIVND (reference sequence). V shed 2 bases and J shed 2 bases, with 18 bases lying between them. CDR3 DNA sequence: TGTGCCAGTAGTATAACCCATACAGGGTGGGGAAACTATGGCTACACCTTC. It codes for CASSITHTGWGNYGYTF.

V is TRBV7-3 and J is TRBJ1-1; 8 bases align to TRBD1. The V and J ends lost 5 bases and 1 base, in that order; junction bases with no gene match: 3. There are 14 residues in the CDR3. The germline gives CDR1 SGHTA, CDR2 FQGTGA. CDR3 DNA: TGTGCCAGCAGCCCTGGACAGGGGAACACTGAAGCTTTCTTT. Translated, it gives CASSPGQGNTEAFF.

The rearrangement joins TRBV15 to TRBJ2-7, with unresolved D. Germline V gene data show CDR1 as LNHNV and CDR2 as YYDKDF (reference sequence). V was cut by 1 base and J by 12 bases, with 13 bases left in between. This CDR3 has 12 residues. The CDR3 reads CATSRGLALPYF. DNA for the CDR3: TGTGCCACCAGCAGAGGTTTAGCCTTACCGTACTTC.

The chain combines TRBV12-3 or TRBV12-4 with TRBJ2-7; the match to TRBD1 covers 10 bases. V lost 4 bases to trimming and J lost 4 bases; unmatched junction nucleotides: 1. The CDR3 is 13 amino acids. In DNA, the CDR3 is TGTGCCAGCAGTTGGGGACAGGGGTACGAGCAGTACTTC. It specifies CASSWGQGYEQYF.

The chain uses TRBV6-5 and TRBJ2-1, with TRBD2 as a possible D gene (6 bases). CDR1 and CDR2 (germline): MNHEY, SVGAGI. The CDR3 has 15 residues. V was trimmed by 4 bases and J by 6 bases, leaving 16 bases between them. The CDR3 loop is CASSSPRRGGNEQFF. The CDR3 region has the DNA TGTGCCAGCAGTTCGCCGAGACGGGGAGGCAATGAGCAGTTCTTC.

Ten or more counts support this clone. The rearrangement joins TRBV15 to TRBJ2-7; 9 nucleotides agree with TRBD1. Per the germline V gene, CDR1 is LNHNV and CDR2 is YYDKDF (reference sequence). The CDR3 is made up of 15 amino acids. J lost 2 bases, V lost 5 bases, and 7 bases had no gene match. In nucleotides, the CDR3 is TGTGCCACCAGCCGCCGGGGGGACAGGGCCTACGAGCAGTACTTC. As protein: CATSRRGDRAYEQYF. The full variable domain, with the rest looked up from reference TRBV15 and TRBJ2-7, is DAMVIQNPRYQVTQFGKPVTLSCSQTLNHNVMYWYQQKSSQAPKLLFHYYDKDFNNEADTPDNFQSRRPNTSFCFLDIRSPGLGDTAMYLCATSRRGDRAYEQYFGPGTRLTVT.

This clone appeared a few times. The chain has TRBV5-4 and TRBJ2-1; the match to TRBD2 covers 8 bases. The germline CDR1 and CDR2 sequences are SGHNT and YYREEE (reference sequence). CDR3 length: 14 residues. The ends lost 6 bases at V and 9 bases at J; junction bases unmatched: 11. The CDR3 DNA is TGTGCCAGCACCTACAGCGGGAGAAAAGCTGAGCAGTTCTTC. Residues: CASTYSGRKAEQFF.

The sample holds a few counts of this clone. The rearrangement links TRBV2 to TRBJ2-7, with D perhaps TRBD1 (6 bases). The CDR3 covers 14 residues. V gave up 2 bases and J gave up 3 bases, with 11 bases separating them. Germline assignment: CDR1 SNHLY and CDR2 FYNNEI. The DNA of the CDR3 is TGTGCCAGCAGTGAAAACAACAGGGACTACGAGCAGTACTTC. Its protein product is CASSENNRDYEQYF.

This clone was recorded only once. This chain joins TRBV2 and TRBJ2-6; tentatively, D is TRBD2 (5 bases). The CDR3 is 15 residues long. With 4 bases removed from V and 1 base from J, the gap between germline ends came to 8 bases. CDR1 is SNHLY and CDR2 is FYNNEI in the germline V gene. CDR3 sequence reads: CASSVGRSGANVLTF. The CDR3 DNA is TGTGCCAGCAGTGTAGGGAGATCTGGGGCCAACGTCCTGACTTTC. The entire variable domain, with the rest obtained from reference TRBV2 and TRBJ2-6, is as follows: EPEVTQTPSHQVTQMGQEVILRCVPISNHLYFYWYRQILGQKVEFLVSFYNNEISEKSEIFDDQFSVERPDGSNFTLKIRSTKLEDSAMYFCASSVGRSGANVLTFGAGSRLTVL.

This chain links TRBV11-2 with TRBJ2-2; no clear D gene. This CDR3 has 13 residues. CDR1 SGHAT and CDR2 FQNNGV come from the germline V gene. With 3 bases removed from V and 5 bases from J, the gap between germline ends came to 7 bases. CDR3 DNA sequence: TGTGCCAGCAGCTTTTTTTCGACCGGGGAGCTGTTTTTT. Its translation is CASSFFSTGELFF.

The chain couples TRBV3-1 (or the pseudogene TRBV3-2) to TRBJ2-7; D is undetermined. Looked up from germline, CDR1 is LGHDT and CDR2 is YNNKEL (reference sequence). V was trimmed by 3 bases and J by 0 bases, leaving 3 bases between them. This CDR3 has 12 amino acids. In nucleotides, the CDR3 is TGTGCCAGCAGCCACCTCTCCTACGAGCAGTACTTC. Translation: CASSHLSYEQYF.

The V call is TRBV27, the J call TRBJ1-1; D not certain. The CDR3 runs to 11 residues. Germline V gene sequence: CDR1 MNHEY, CDR2 SMNVEV (reference sequence). V was pared by 5 bases and J by 12 bases, with 13 bases between. The CDR3 DNA follows: TGTGCCAGCAGTATCCGACATAGGACTTTCTTT. It encodes CASSIRHRTFF.

The count of this clone is one. One end of the junction varies from germline; a read error may be responsible. The rearrangement links TRBV29-1 to TRBJ2-7; 7 nucleotides align to TRBD2. Germline assignment: CDR1 SQVTM and CDR2 ANQGSEA. The CDR3 runs to 13 residues. Written as DNA, the CDR3 is TGCAGCGTTGGCGGGAGCGATACCTACGAGCAGTACTTT. Amino acid sequence: CSVGGSDTYEQYF.

The rearrangement joins TRBV3-1 (or the pseudogene TRBV3-2) to TRBJ1-2, with 7 bases that match TRBD1. The V segment lost 2 bases and the J segment 4 bases; nucleotides outside the gene matches: 7. CDR3 size: 15 residues. From germline, CDR1 is LGHDT and CDR2 YNNKEL (reference sequence). CDR3 residues: CASSQRGQTFYGYTF. The CDR3 coding sequence is TGTGCCAGCAGCCAAAGGGGGCAAACCTTCTATGGCTACACCTTC.

The gene calls are TRBV19 and TRBJ1-4; 7 bases align to TRBD1. Germline CDR1 LNHDA, CDR2 SQIVND (reference sequence). The CDR3 runs to 15 residues. After removal of 4 bases from V and 8 bases from J, the junction contained 10 bases not matched to a gene. CDR3 DNA sequence: TGTGCCAGTAGTAGACGACAGGGAACGGGGGAAAAACTGTTTTTT. Its protein is CASSRRQGTGEKLFF.

Concerning this clone itself: Different DNA sequences within this sample yield the same CDR3. The rearrangement joins TRBV4-3 to TRBJ2-1; 7 positions match TRBD2. Germline trimming cut 3 bases from V and 0 bases from J; bases unmatched to any gene: 2. This CDR3 region has 15 residues. From germline, CDR1 is LGHNA and CDR2 YSLEER. CDR3 bases: TGCGCCAGCAGCCATGGCGGGAGCTCCTACAATGAGCAGTTCTTC. The encoded protein is CASSHGGSSYNEQFF.

The chain couples TRBV4-2 to TRBJ1-1; the match to TRBD1 covers 7 bases. With 4 bases clipped from V and 1 base from J, the junction kept 3 bases outside the gene matches. Germline CDR1 is LGHNA and CDR2 is YNFKEQ. The CDR3 contains 14 residues. The CDR3 loop is CASSLGGENTEAFF. The CDR3 nucleotides read TGTGCCAGCAGCCTAGGGGGCGAGAACACTGAAGCTTTCTTT.

The chain combines TRBV19 with TRBJ1-2, with 8 bases lining up with TRBD1. V lost 6 bases, J lost 8 bases, and 14 bases stayed unmatched. CDR3 length: 15 residues. Per germline, CDR1 LNHDA and CDR2 SQIVND (reference sequence). Here the CDR3 reads CASSLSPQGAGGYTF. In DNA form, the CDR3 reads TGTGCCAGTAGCCTTTCTCCTCAGGGGGCGGGAGGCTACACCTTC.